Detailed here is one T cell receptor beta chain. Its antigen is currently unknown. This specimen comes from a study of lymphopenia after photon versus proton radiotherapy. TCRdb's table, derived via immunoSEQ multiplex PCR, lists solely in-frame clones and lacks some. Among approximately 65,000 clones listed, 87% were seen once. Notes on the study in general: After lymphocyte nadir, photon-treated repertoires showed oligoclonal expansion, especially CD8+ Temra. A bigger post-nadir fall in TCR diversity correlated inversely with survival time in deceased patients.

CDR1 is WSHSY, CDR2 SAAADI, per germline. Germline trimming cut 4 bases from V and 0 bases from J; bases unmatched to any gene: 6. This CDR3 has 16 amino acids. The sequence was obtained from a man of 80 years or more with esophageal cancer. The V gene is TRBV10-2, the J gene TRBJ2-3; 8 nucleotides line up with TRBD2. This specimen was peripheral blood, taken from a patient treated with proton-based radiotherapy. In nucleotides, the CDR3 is TGCGCCAGCAGTGTCTGGGCGGGGGGTAGCACAGATACGCAGTATTTT. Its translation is CASSVWAGGSTDTQYF.